This note documents a single T cell receptor beta chain sequence. The antigen it binds to is not known. No base quality values were provided; no much bigger clone lies one nucleotide off. Libraries were constructed by the immunoSEQ multiplex PCR assay. TCRdb provides this immuneACCESS table in a form limited to in-frame rearrangements. Some clones are lacking; in checked studies, under half of them reflect an unresolved V gene, and why the rest are absent is not known. This sample comprises over 85,000 clones, 85% to 90% of them detected only once. The ten largest clones represent 8.5% to 10% of the sample. The sample is drawn from a study of control samples from healthy donors and cancer patients (dated by TCRdb to 2018 to 2020). Measured from the cysteine to the phenylalanine, the CDR3 is 12 residues long. The only DNA kept is the CDR3, 36 bases in frame from the first base. CDR1 and CDR2 (SGHNT, YENEEA) derive from the germline V gene. The trim is 1 base for V and 10 bases for J, with a gap of 5 bases between the germline ends.

Material for sequencing was PBMCs. The chain employs TRBV11-3 and TRBJ1-6; no confident D gene assignment can be made. The receptor comes from a woman between 45 and 65 years old with colorectal cancer. The DNA is as follows: TGTGCCAGCAGCTTAGGGACCTCACCCCTCCACTTT. The encoded protein is CASSLGTSPLHF.